One and the same sample provided the 31 T cell receptor beta chains below, sequenced in a study of T cells in Graves' hyperthyroidism and ophthalmopathy. RNA transcripts yielded amplified TCR beta CDR3 regions. HTBI primers were used for first-round RT-PCR of the TCR CDR3. TCRdb fed the multiplex PCR reads into MiXCR, producing one record per CDR3 protein. The sample gives 370,000 or so distinct CDR3 sequences, around a sixth of which show up once; 25% to 35% is in the top ten. The sequenced sample consisted of blood. These receptors came from a woman under 30 with Graves' hyperthyroidism that later progressed to Graves' ophthalmopathy.

This clonotype was counted many times. The chain carries TRBV5-6 and TRBJ2-7; possibly TRBD1 or TRBD2 for D (6 bases each). V was cut by 6 bases and J by 5 bases, with 18 bases left in between. CDR1 SGHDT and CDR2 YYEEEE come from the germline V gene. The length of the CDR3 is 14 residues. CDR3 sequence reads: CASTPGLPGDEQYF. CDR3 DNA sequence: TGTGCCAGCACCCCGGGACTCCCAGGGGACGAGCAGTACTTC.

The J gene is TRBJ2-3, the V gene TRBV6-5, with 7 bases fitting TRBD2. V lost 1 base and J lost 0; bases outside the gene matches: 10. Germline V lookup: CDR1 MNHEY, CDR2 SVGAGI. This CDR3 spans 18 amino acids. DNA for the CDR3: TGTGCCAGCAGTTACTTACAGCCTGCTAGCGGAAGCACAGATACGCAGTATTTT. It codes for CASSYLQPASGSTDTQYF.

Comments on this clonotype: This sequence may be a read error, since a much larger clone differs from it by one base. The CDR3 sequence is CVSSQGGGQPQHF. The CDR3 DNA reads TGTGTCAGCAGCCAGGGGGGAGGTCAGCCCCAGCATTTT. The chain carries TRBV6-1 and TRBJ1-5, with 7 bases lining up with TRBD1. CDR3 size: 13 residues. Germline values: CDR1 MNHNS, CDR2 SASEGT.

This clonotype was recorded many times. The chain uses TRBV28 and TRBJ1-1; D ambiguous. Germline CDR1 MDHEN, CDR2 SYDVKM. V was shortened by 2 bases and J by 6 bases, with 13 bases between the two germline ends. The length of the CDR3 is 14 residues. As DNA, the CDR3 is TGTGCCAGCAGTTTAACCCCCCAGGCGGCTGAAGCTTTCTTT. Translating gives CASSLTPQAAEAFF.

This clonotype was recorded many times. The chain links TRBV28 to TRBJ1-1, with a possible D match to TRBD1 (5 bases). Trimming removed 6 bases at V and 5 bases at J, with 13 bases between. The germline gives CDR1 MDHEN, CDR2 SYDVKM. The CDR3 covers 13 residues. CDR3: CASSRPGSTEAFF. The CDR3 DNA follows: TGTGCCAGCAGCCGCCCAGGGAGTACTGAAGCTTTCTTT.

The CDR3 spells CASSYSPRGRGTDTQYF. CDR3 nucleotide sequence: TGTGCCAGCAGTTACTCACCTCGGGGGAGGGGCACAGATACGCAGTATTTT. The chain links TRBV6-6 to TRBJ2-3, with 7 bases that match TRBD2. CDR1 MNHNY and CDR2 SVGAGI come from the germline V gene (reference sequence). Trimming removed 0 bases from V and 1 base from J; junction bases left unmatched: 7. The CDR3 is 17 residues long.

As DNA, the CDR3 is TGTGCCAGCAGCCAATCCGCCGGGACTAGCGGCACAGATACGCAGTATTTT. Protein: CASSQSAGTSGTDTQYF. V usage is TRBV4-2 and J usage is TRBJ2-3; 10 nucleotides align to TRBD2. Germline V lookup: CDR1 LGHNA, CDR2 YNFKEQ. The V gene end was trimmed by 2 bases and the J gene end by 1 base; junction bases not matched to a gene: 6. The CDR3 has 17 amino acids.

Many counts were recorded for this clonotype. The V and J genes are TRBV28 and TRBJ2-5; unclear D gene. With 5 bases removed from V and 3 bases from J, the gap between germline ends came to 10 bases. The germline V gene has CDR1 MDHEN and CDR2 SYDVKM. CDR3 length equals 13 residues. The DNA for the CDR3 is TGTGCCAGCAGTCTCAGACTGAAAGAGACCCAGTACTTC. Amino acid sequence: CASSLRLKETQYF. The full variable domain, completed using reference TRBV28 and TRBJ2-5, is DVKVTQSSRYLVKRTGEKVFLECVQDMDHENMFWYRQDPGLGLRLIYFSYDVKMKEKGDIPEGYSVSREKKERFSLILESASTNQTSMYLCASSLRLKETQYFGPGTRLLVL.

This chain uses TRBV19 with TRBJ2-1; 7 bases align to TRBD2. The trim removed 3 bases at V and 9 bases at J, leaving 5 bases unmatched. Germline loops: CDR1 LNHDA, CDR2 SQIVND (reference sequence). The CDR3 contains 13 residues. The CDR3 coding sequence is TGTGCCAGTAGTATTGGCGGGAGAAGTGAGCAGTTCTTC. Its protein is CASSIGGRSEQFF.

In the case of this clonotype: The junction departs from the called germline gene at one end, perhaps through a read error. V usage is TRBV6-1 and J usage is TRBJ2-2; perhaps TRBD1 as D (6 bases). Germline CDR1 and CDR2: MNHNS and SASEGT. This CDR3 comprises 15 residues. CDR3 DNA: TGTACCAGCATAACGACTGGGGGCAACACCGGGGAGCTGTTTTTT. It yields the protein CTSITTGGNTGELFF.

The genes are TRBV9 and TRBJ2-1; no reliable D call. This CDR3 is built from 15 residues. Germline CDR1 is SGDLS and CDR2 is YYNGEE. The V and J ends lost 4 bases and 7 bases respectively, with 18 bases between them. CDR3 residues: CASSPRGWVRNEQFF. For the CDR3, the DNA is TGTGCCAGCAGCCCCCGCGGCTGGGTTCGGAATGAGCAGTTCTTC.

This chain links TRBV6-7 with TRBJ2-5; 10 nucleotides align to TRBD2. TRBV6-7 has ORF status, its function being uncertain. The trim removed 4 bases at V and 1 base at J, leaving 12 bases unmatched. The CDR3 totals 18 residues. The CDR3 sequence is CASSLSGRAKESQETQYF. DNA of the CDR3: TGTGCCAGCAGTTTAAGCGGGAGGGCCAAGGAAAGCCAAGAGACCCAGTACTTC.

The rearrangement uses TRBV5-1 and TRBJ2-7; 11 bases line up with TRBD2. The CDR3 totals 15 residues. Trimming cost V 3 bases and J 2 bases; bases outside gene matches: 4. Germline V CDR1 and CDR2: SGHRS, YFSETQ. The CDR3 reads CASSWGLADTYEQYF. The CDR3 nucleotides are TGCGCCAGCAGCTGGGGACTAGCGGATACCTACGAGCAGTACTTC.

The CDR3 coding sequence is TGTGCCAGCAGTTTGGACCACGGGACAGCCATCTACGAGCAGTACTTC. This gives the protein CASSLDHGTAIYEQYF. The V call is TRBV28, the J call TRBJ2-7; 7 positions agree with TRBD1. The CDR3 extends over 16 amino acids. V was clipped by 3 bases and J by 3 bases; unmatched bases: 11. Germline V gene sequence: CDR1 MDHEN, CDR2 SYDVKM.

The chain combines TRBV7-9 with TRBJ1-4; TRBD1 agrees at 8 bases. V lost 5 bases and J lost 2; bases outside the gene matches: 7. The CDR3 is 16 residues long. Germline lookup yields CDR1 SEHNR and CDR2 FQNEAQ (reference sequence). CDR3 in DNA: TGTGCCAGCAGCGTAAGGACAGGGCGCACTAATGAAAAACTGTTTTTT. Translation gives CASSVRTGRTNEKLFF.

The rearrangement links TRBV5-1 to TRBJ2-1; 8 bases agree with TRBD2. The CDR3 contains 16 residues. With V trimmed by 1 base and J by 4 bases, 7 bases remained unmatched. Looked up from germline, CDR1 is SGHRS and CDR2 is YFSETQ. As DNA, the CDR3 is TGCGCCAGCAGCTTGATCGAGATAGCGGGGTACAATGAGCAGTTCTTC. Amino acid sequence: CASSLIEIAGYNEQFF. The whole variable domain, filled in from reference TRBV5-1 and TRBJ2-1, reads KAGVTQTPRYLIKTRGQQVTLSCSPISGHRSVSWYQQTPGQGLQFLFEYFSETQRNKGNFPGRFSGRQFSNSRSEMNVSTLELGDSALYLCASSLIEIAGYNEQFFGPGTRLTVL.

This clonotype was observed at least ten times. J is TRBJ2-3 and V is TRBV12-3 or TRBV12-4; 7 bases map to TRBD2. This CDR3 region has 14 residues. The trim removed 7 bases at V and 7 bases at J, leaving 11 bases unmatched. The CDR3: CASTPAGAGNTQYF. The CDR3 nucleotides read TGTGCCAGCACTCCTGCGGGAGCGGGTAATACGCAGTATTTT.

This clonotype was counted at least ten times. This chain links TRBV27 with TRBJ2-2, with TRBD1 identical over 12 bases. The CDR3 runs to 18 residues. Looked up from germline, CDR1 is MNHEY and CDR2 is SMNVEV (reference sequence). After removal of 2 bases from V and 5 bases from J, the junction contained 9 bases not matched to a gene. The CDR3: CASSLTPRDRGQTGELFF. CDR3 bases: TGTGCCAGCAGTTTAACCCCCCGGGACAGGGGGCAGACCGGGGAGCTGTTTTTT.

This chain joins TRBV19 and TRBJ2-1; 8 bases align to TRBD2. The germline gives CDR1 LNHDA, CDR2 SQIVND (reference sequence). V dropped 0 bases and J dropped 9; count of bases not matched to a gene: 16. This CDR3 has 18 residues. CDR3 in amino acids: CASSIDNPLSGSWSEQFF. CDR3 coding DNA: TGTGCCAGTAGTATAGATAACCCCCTCAGCGGGAGTTGGAGTGAGCAGTTCTTC.

This clonotype turned up a few times. The V and J genes are TRBV12-3 or TRBV12-4 and TRBJ2-1; no firm D call. V lost 3 bases and J 13 bases, leaving 7 bases between the germline ends. The CDR3 extends over 10 amino acids. Here the CDR3 DNA reads TGTGCCAGCAGTTTTCCCTCTCAGTTCTTC. Translated, it gives CASSFPSQFF.

This clonotype was counted ten times or more. The chain carries TRBV27 and TRBJ2-7; D may be TRBD1 (6 bases). This CDR3 has 15 amino acids. Germline CDR1 reads MNHEY; CDR2 reads SMNVEV (reference sequence). V lost 5 bases and J lost 1, with 15 bases in between. The CDR3 protein is CASSLRGSGSYEQYF. CDR3 DNA: TGTGCCAGCAGTCTCAGGGGTTCGGGGTCCTACGAGCAGTACTTC.

This clonotype was picked up a small number of times. The chain is built from TRBV24-1 and TRBJ2-1, with 10 bases that match TRBD2. This CDR3 contains 16 residues. With V trimmed by 3 bases and J by 1 base, 2 bases remained unmatched. CDR1 KGHDR and CDR2 SFDVKD come from the germline V gene. As DNA, the CDR3 is TGTGCCACCAGTGATGGAGCGGGAGGGTCCTACAATGAGCAGTTCTTC. This gives the protein CATSDGAGGSYNEQFF.

This clonotype showed up many times. The J gene is TRBJ2-1, the V gene TRBV27; 12 bases match TRBD2. The CDR3 spans 14 residues. Germline lookup yields CDR1 MNHEY and CDR2 SMNVEV (reference sequence). V lost 5 bases to trimming and J lost 5 bases; unmatched junction nucleotides: 1. The CDR3 DNA sequence: TGTGCCAGCAGTAGGACTAGCGGGAACAATGAGCAGTTCTTC. Residues: CASSRTSGNNEQFF.

In its sample, this clonotype was seen a few times. The CDR3 DNA sequence: TGTGCCAGCAGCTTACAGACAGGGGGCCAGCCCCAGCATTTT. Residues: CASSLQTGGQPQHF. The chain joins TRBV7-2 to TRBJ1-5; the match to TRBD1 covers 10 bases. The length of the CDR3 is 14 residues. Germline values: CDR1 SGHTA, CDR2 FQGNSA. V gave up 2 bases and J gave up 7 bases; unmatched junction bases: 2.

This clonotype was found many times. The chain uses TRBV7-2 and TRBJ2-3, with D unclear. CDR3 length: 14 residues. Trimming took off 0 bases at V and 2 bases at J, with 6 bases between the two ends. Germline loops: CDR1 SGHTA, CDR2 FQGNSA. DNA for the CDR3: TGTGCCAGCAGCTTAGCGGGCCTCACAGATACGCAGTATTTT. Its translation: CASSLAGLTDTQYF.

This clonotype has just a few counts. The CDR3 reads CASRYENTGELFF. The CDR3 bases are TGTGCCAGCAGGTACGAAAACACCGGGGAGCTGTTTTTT. The rearrangement uses TRBV28 and TRBJ2-2, with no clear D. Germline CDR1 MDHEN, CDR2 SYDVKM. Trimming took 6 bases from V and 2 from J, leaving 7 bases between them. This CDR3 contains 13 residues.

Regarding this clonotype: A much larger clone differs from this one at a single base, so this may be a read error. The gene calls are TRBV20-1 and TRBJ2-7; D could derive from TRBD1 or TRBD2 (5 bases each). Germline-derived CDR1 and CDR2 are DFQATT and SNEGSKA (reference sequence). The CDR3 covers 15 residues. This chain's CDR3 is CSARGGRDGVLEQSF. DNA of the CDR3: TGCAGTGCTAGAGGGGGTCGGGACGGTGTTCTCGAGCAGTCCTTC.

V is TRBV20-1 and J is TRBJ1-6, with TRBD1 identical over 8 bases. Germline CDR1 DFQATT, CDR2 SNEGSKA (reference sequence). The CDR3 runs to 16 residues. The V gene end was trimmed by 3 bases and the J gene end by 7 bases; junction bases not matched to a gene: 11. CDR3 coding DNA: TGCAGTGCTAGCGAACCCAGGGGGCTTGAAAATTCACCCCTCCACTTT. Protein: CSASEPRGLENSPLHF.

This clonotype was observed many times. The rearrangement links TRBV13 to TRBJ1-4; the match to TRBD1 covers 11 bases. The CDR3 contains 17 residues. Germline V gene sequence: CDR1 PRHDT, CDR2 FYEKMQ (reference sequence). Losses at the gene ends were 0 bases for V and 6 bases for J; bases not matched to a gene: 6. The CDR3 bases are TGTGCCAGCAGCTTAGGCCGCGGACAGGGGGCAGATGAAAAACTGTTTTTT. It codes for CASSLGRGQGADEKLFF.

This clonotype occurred many times. The chain has TRBV28 and TRBJ1-4; D uncertain. CDR3 size: 14 residues. V gave up 3 bases and J gave up 8 bases, with 13 bases separating them. In germline, CDR1 is MDHEN, CDR2 SYDVKM. The CDR3 coding sequence is TGTGCCAGCAGTTTGTCAGGAGGAAGCGAAAAACTGTTTTTT. This codes for CASSLSGGSEKLFF.

In this sample, this clonotype turned up many times. The rearrangement uses TRBV20-1 and TRBJ2-7, with D perhaps matching TRBD2 (6 bases). V was clipped by 0 bases and J by 3 bases, with 12 bases between them. This CDR3 contains 14 residues. The germline gives CDR1 DFQATT, CDR2 SNEGSKA (reference sequence). CDR3 loop: CSARDQEGFYEQYF. For the CDR3, the DNA is TGCAGTGCTAGAGACCAGGAGGGGTTCTACGAGCAGTACTTC.